This is a list of T cell receptor beta chains from one sample in a study of untreated major depressive disorder. TCRdb's copy holds only in-frame clones and misses some; the assay was immunoSEQ multiplex PCR. Here the sample spans about 25,000 clones, about 89% being singletons. The sequencing sample was made of CD4+ T cells from PBMCs. These receptors were collected from a young woman with major depressive disorder. CDR3s include the opening cysteine and the closing phenylalanine or tryptophan. A D gene is named only where the DNA matches it firmly. The size entry is marked missing in some rows and otherwise reads once, few, many or a size class.

V: TRBV7-9; size: once; D: NA; J: TRBJ2-7; CDR3: CASSYGASGTTYEQYF; DNA: TGTGCCAGCAGCTATGGGGCGAGTGGGACAACCTACGAGCAGTACTTC
V: TRBV18; size: NA; D: NA; J: TRBJ1-3; CDR3: CASSPLTGTGNTIYF; DNA: TGTGCCAGCTCACCGTTAACAGGGACGGGAAACACCATATATTTT
V: TRBV20-1; size: NA; D: NA; J: TRBJ2-7; CDR3: CSTQQGREQYF; DNA: TGCAGTACTCAACAGGGACGGGAGCAGTACTTC
V: TRBV29-1; size: NA; D: NA; J: TRBJ2-5; CDR3: CSVGETQYF; DNA: TGCAGCGTCGGGGAGACCCAGTACTTC
V: TRBV5-4; size: NA; D: NA; J: TRBJ1-2; CDR3: CASSLSPENYGYTF; DNA: TGTGCCAGCAGCTTGTCTCCGGAGAACTATGGCTACACCTTC
V: TRBV6-7; size: NA; D: NA; J: TRBJ2-4; CDR3: CASSYRVGWAKNIQYF; DNA: TGTGCCAGCAGTTACCGGGTGGGGTGGGCCAAAAACATTCAGTACTTC
V: TRBV11-3; size: NA; D: TRBD2; J: TRBJ2-7; CDR3: CASSFGRSDEQYF; DNA: TGTGCCAGCAGCTTCGGGAGGTCGGACGAGCAGTACTTC
V: TRBV11-3; size: once; D: NA; J: TRBJ2-2; CDR3: CASSLQGTTGELFF; DNA: TGTGCCAGCAGCTTACAGGGGACGACCGGGGAGCTGTTTTTT
V: TRBV11-3; size: NA; D: NA; J: TRBJ2-2; CDR3: CASSLHQLAGELFF; DNA: TGTGCCAGCAGCCTCCACCAATTGGCCGGGGAGCTGTTTTTT
V: TRBV18; size: NA; D: NA; J: TRBJ1-6; CDR3: CASSDGTIYNSPLHF; DNA: TGTGCCAGCTCAGACGGGACAATCTATAATTCACCCCTCCACTTT
V: TRBV19; size: NA; D: NA; J: TRBJ1-1; CDR3: CASSQYMNTEAFF; DNA: TGTGCCAGTAGCCAATACATGAACACTGAAGCTTTCTTT
V: TRBV13; size: NA; D: TRBD1; J: TRBJ1-2; CDR3: CASRRTTGGLDGYTF; DNA: TGTGCCAGCAGGCGGACGACAGGGGGACTGGATGGCTACACCTTC
V: TRBV19; size: NA; D: NA; J: TRBJ1-2; CDR3: CASSMVNYGYTF; DNA: TGTGCCAGTAGTATGGTTAACTATGGCTACACCTTC
V: TRBV5-4; size: NA; D: TRBD2; J: TRBJ2-3; CDR3: CASSSGTRDLADTQYF; DNA: TGTGCCAGCAGCTCCGGGACTAGGGATCTCGCAGATACGCAGTATTTT
V: TRBV18; size: NA; D: NA; J: TRBJ2-1; CDR3: CASSPIESKQNQFF; DNA: TGTGCCAGCTCACCTATCGAATCCAAGCAGAATCAGTTCTTC
V: TRBV7-2; size: NA; D: NA; J: TRBJ2-3; CDR3: CASSLGVSDTQYF; DNA: TGTGCCAGCAGCTTGGGGGTCTCAGATACGCAGTATTTT
V: TRBV28; size: NA; D: TRBD2; J: TRBJ2-2; CDR3: CASSPSGGAAGELFF; DNA: TGTGCCAGCAGCCCTAGCGGGGGGGCCGCCGGGGAGCTGTTTTTT
V: TRBV29-1; size: NA; D: TRBD2; J: TRBJ2-5; CDR3: CSVDGAGGVQETQYF; DNA: TGCAGCGTGGACGGAGCGGGGGGGGTTCAAGAGACCCAGTACTTC
V: TRBV4-3; size: few; D: NA; J: TRBJ2-2; CDR3: CASSQVGANTGELFF; DNA: TGCGCCAGCAGCCAAGTAGGTGCGAACACCGGGGAGCTGTTTTTT
V: TRBV5-6; size: NA; D: TRBD1; J: TRBJ1-5; CDR3: CASSRGTGFQPQHF; DNA: TGTGCCAGCAGCAGAGGGACAGGGTTTCAGCCCCAGCATTTT
V: TRBV5-1; size: NA; D: TRBD1; J: TRBJ2-1; CDR3: CASSLRPGTGVAYNEQFF; DNA: TGCGCCAGCAGCTTACGTCCCGGGACAGGGGTAGCCTACAATGAGCAGTTCTTC
V: TRBV5-6; size: NA; D: NA; J: TRBJ1-3; CDR3: CASSLGHGLTSGNTIYF; DNA: TGTGCCAGCAGCTTAGGCCATGGCCTAACCTCTGGAAACACCATATATTTT
V: TRBV5-1; size: NA; D: NA; J: TRBJ2-6; CDR3: CASAKQGLGANVLTF; DNA: TGCGCCAGCGCAAAACAGGGCCTTGGGGCCAACGTCCTGACTTTC
V: TRBV13; size: NA; D: TRBD1; J: TRBJ1-2; CDR3: CASSLTTDRPLYGYTF; DNA: TGTGCCAGCAGCTTAACAACGGACAGGCCTCTCTATGGCTACACCTTC
V: TRBV4-2; size: NA; D: NA; J: TRBJ1-6; CDR3: CASSQDLSANSPLHF; DNA: TGTGCCAGCAGCCAAGATCTATCGGCTAATTCACCCCTCCACTTT